This TCR beta chain was profiled in a study of molecular identifiers for immune sequencing clone quantification. Listed TCR primers, together with previously described methods, were used for the bulk TCR libraries. TCRdb re-analysed the PCR reads in MiXCR, keeping a single row per CDR3 protein. The data hold about 640,000 distinct CDR3 sequences, with 15% to 20% observed a single time. This clonotype was counted many times. CDR1 and CDR2 from the germline V gene are DFQATT and SNEGSKA (reference sequence). The V gene end was trimmed by 0 bases and the J gene end by 2 bases; junction bases not matched to a gene: 10. The CDR3 has 17 amino acids.

The V gene is TRBV20-1, the J gene TRBJ2-5; 9 bases line up with TRBD1. This TCR was recovered from a human donor in good health. Some libraries in this study had Jurkat cell RNA spiked in. The material sequenced was naive CD8+ T cells from blood, with Jurkat cell RNA spiked in. Subset here: FACS-sorted CD8+CD4-CCR7+CD45RA+ naive T cells. The CDR3 here is CSARDRGDRGWQETQYF. The DNA for the CDR3 is TGCAGTGCTAGAGATCGAGGAGACAGGGGGTGGCAAGAGACCCAGTACTTC.